Sequencing of this TCR beta chain was carried out in a study of blood T cells in healthy people across ages. Trimming took 5 bases from V and 3 from J, leaving 10 bases between them. The CDR3 runs to 13 residues. Germline CDR1 and CDR2: SEHNR and FQNEAQ (reference sequence). Every donor provided 7.5 to 10 milliliters of peripheral blood. Isolating PBMCs gave at least 6 million of these cells per sample. Through a sample-barcoded 5' primer and a J-beta primer mix, a second PCR was run for roughly 6 to 12 cycles. In TCRdb, the 5' RACE reads were re-called with MiXCR into one record per CDR3 protein. This sample yields approximately 1.5 million distinct CDR3 sequences, of which approximately 39% are seen a single time; just over 4% belongs to the top ten.

The receptor's source is a woman between 18 and 29 years old in good health. Sequencing used blood. The chain combines TRBV7-9 with TRBJ1-2, with no clear D. In nucleotides, the CDR3 is TGTGCCAGCAGCGTGTTAAGTGACTATGGCTACACCTTC. This encodes CASSVLSDYGYTF.